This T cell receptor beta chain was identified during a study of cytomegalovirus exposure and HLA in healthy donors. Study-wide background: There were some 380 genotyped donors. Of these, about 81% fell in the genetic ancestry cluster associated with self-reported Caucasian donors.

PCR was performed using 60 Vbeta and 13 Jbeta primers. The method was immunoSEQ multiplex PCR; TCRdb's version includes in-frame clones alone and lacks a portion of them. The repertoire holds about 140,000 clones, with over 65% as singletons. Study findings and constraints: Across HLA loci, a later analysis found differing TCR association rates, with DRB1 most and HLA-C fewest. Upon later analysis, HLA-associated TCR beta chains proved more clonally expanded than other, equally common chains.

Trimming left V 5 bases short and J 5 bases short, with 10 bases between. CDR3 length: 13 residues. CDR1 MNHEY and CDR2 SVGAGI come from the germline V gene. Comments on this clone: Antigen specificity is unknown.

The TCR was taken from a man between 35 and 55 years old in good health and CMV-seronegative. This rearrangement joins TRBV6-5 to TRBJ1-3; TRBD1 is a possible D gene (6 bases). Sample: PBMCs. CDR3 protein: CASSQGTRNTIYF. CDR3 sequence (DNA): TGTGCCAGCAGTCAGGGGACGAGAAACACCATATATTTT.